The next 26 T cell receptor beta chains were all read from a single sample in a study of T-cell memory formation after mild COVID-19 (dated by TCRdb to the early 2020s). Library creation used 5' RACE. Instrument used: Illumina NovaSeq 6000. The raw public reads went through TCRdb reprocessing: fastp at Q25, MiXCR clone calling, in-frame beta chains kept. All rows with the same CDR3 protein become a single entry with the most common DNA and genes. For this sample the table gives roughly 250,000 distinct CDR3 sequences, of which roughly 15% were detected only once. The ten largest make up approximately 3.4% of the sample. Sequencing used PBMCs or a T cell subset sorted from them (not recorded which). The origin of the receptors is a man between 18 and 29 years old who had mild COVID-19 (a few samples of this study predate the infection). The sample titles of this study are shuffled in the database, so cell type and time point are left out; the donor was told from shared clones.

This rearrangement joins TRBV28 to TRBJ2-3; D remains unclear. The CDR3 sequence is 16 residues long. The germline V and J ends were trimmed by 7 bases and 1 base, with 18 bases remaining between them. Germline V lookup: CDR1 MDHEN, CDR2 SYDVKM. The CDR3 here is CASIPLGTLGTDTQYF. The CDR3 coding sequence is TGTGCCAGCATCCCCCTTGGAACTCTAGGCACAGATACGCAGTATTTT.

This clonotype showed up just a few times. V usage is TRBV5-1 and J usage is TRBJ2-2, with D perhaps matching TRBD1 (6 bases). V was shortened by 4 bases and J by 4 bases, with 17 bases between the two germline ends. Per germline, CDR1 SGHRS and CDR2 YFSETQ. This CDR3 region has 16 residues. The CDR3 here is CASSIQGIRGTGELFF. The CDR3 DNA reads as TGCGCCAGCAGCATACAGGGTATTCGCGGCACCGGGGAGCTGTTTTTT. The full variable domain, completed using reference TRBV5-1 and TRBJ2-2, is KAGVTQTPRYLIKTRGQQVTLSCSPISGHRSVSWYQQTPGQGLQFLFEYFSETQRNKGNFPGRFSGRQFSNSRSEMNVSTLELGDSALYLCASSIQGIRGTGELFFGEGSRLTVL.

This clonotype was detected only a few times. This chain joins TRBV5-1 and TRBJ2-6, with D unclear. The CDR3 covers 14 residues. In germline, CDR1 is SGHRS, CDR2 YFSETQ. Trimming took off 6 bases at V and 1 base at J, with 8 bases between the two ends. CDR3 region: CASTLRSGANVLTF. Written as DNA, the CDR3 is TGCGCCAGCACCTTAAGGTCTGGGGCCAACGTCCTGACTTTC.

This clonotype was recorded at least ten times. This rearrangement joins TRBV4-3 to TRBJ2-1; 8 nucleotides agree with TRBD2. There are 15 residues in the CDR3. Germline assignment: CDR1 LGHNA and CDR2 YSLEER. V gave up 3 bases and J gave up 7 bases; unmatched junction bases: 8. CDR3 in amino acids: CASSQPSGGRNEQFF. The CDR3 DNA reads as TGCGCCAGCAGCCAGCCCAGCGGGGGTAGGAATGAGCAGTTCTTC.

This clonotype showed up many times. The rearrangement uses TRBV5-1 and TRBJ2-2; D call uncertain. V gave up 2 bases and J gave up 3 bases, with 5 bases separating them. The CDR3 covers 13 residues. The V gene's germline CDR1 is SGHRS and CDR2 YFSETQ. This CDR3 reads CASSFPDTGELFF. In DNA form, the CDR3 reads TGCGCCAGCAGCTTTCCGGACACCGGGGAGCTGTTTTTT.

This clonotype was seen a few times. V gene TRBV4-3 combines with J gene TRBJ2-3, with D uncertain. CDR3 size: 13 residues. The ends were cut back, 1 base at V and 3 bases at J, with 5 bases in the middle. Germline V gene data show CDR1 as LGHNA and CDR2 as YSLEER. The CDR3 is CASSQGLTDTQYF. For the CDR3, the DNA is TGCGCCAGCAGCCAAGGGCTTACAGATACGCAGTATTTT.

The chain employs TRBV5-1 and TRBJ1-2; tentatively, D is TRBD1 (5 bases). CDR1 SGHRS and CDR2 YFSETQ come from the germline V gene. The CDR3 has 13 amino acids. V shed 4 bases and J shed 8 bases, with 15 bases lying between them. The DNA for the CDR3 is TGCGCCAGCAGCCGGGACTCCCCAGGGGGCTACACCTTC. Its protein is CASSRDSPGGYTF.

The V gene is TRBV4-3, the J gene TRBJ2-7, with D perhaps TRBD1 (6 bases). The CDR3 has 14 amino acids. Trimming pared 4 bases from V and 3 bases from J, leaving 13 bases between. Germline V gives CDR1 LGHNA, CDR2 YSLEER. The CDR3: CASSRAQDSYEQYF. CDR3 DNA: TGCGCCAGCAGCCGCGCCCAGGACAGCTACGAGCAGTACTTC.

This clonotype appeared a few times. This chain links TRBV12-3 or TRBV12-4 with TRBJ2-5, with D perhaps matching TRBD1 (5 bases). The CDR3 runs to 14 residues. V was shortened by 3 bases and J by 3 bases, with 11 bases between the two germline ends. CDR3 amino acids: CASSFSGREETQYF. The CDR3 DNA follows: TGTGCCAGCAGTTTTTCCGGCAGGGAAGAGACCCAGTACTTC.

The V gene is TRBV12-3 or TRBV12-4, the J gene TRBJ1-2; tentatively, D is TRBD1 (6 bases). The ends were cut back, 6 bases at V and 4 bases at J, with 15 bases in the middle. CDR3 length: 14 residues. CDR3 residues: CASSPGQLAYGYTF. Here the CDR3 DNA reads TGTGCCAGCAGCCCGGGACAACTTGCCTATGGCTACACCTTC.

J is TRBJ2-3 and V is TRBV28; tentative D call: TRBD2 (5 bases). Germline V CDR1 and CDR2: MDHEN, SYDVKM. The CDR3 extends over 14 amino acids. V was shortened by 7 bases and J by 0 bases, with 11 bases between the two germline ends. In DNA form, the CDR3 reads TGTGCCAGCACTCGGGGATCTAGCACAGATACGCAGTATTTT. Its protein product is CASTRGSSTDTQYF.

The chain employs TRBV10-3 and TRBJ1-4, with D possibly matching TRBD1 (5 bases). The germline CDR1 and CDR2 sequences are ENHRY and SYGVKD. V dropped 0 bases and J dropped 3 bases, with 8 bases sitting between them. CDR3 length: 15 amino acids. DNA for the CDR3: TGTGCCATCAGTGAGTCACGGGGACCTAATGAAAAACTGTTTTTT. Amino acid sequence: CAISESRGPNEKLFF.

V is TRBV29-1 and J is TRBJ2-3; D may be TRBD2 (7 bases). The CDR3 contains 13 residues. Germline CDR1 and CDR2: SQVTM and ANQGSEA. V was shortened by 7 bases and J by 6 bases, with 17 bases between the two germline ends. In DNA form, the CDR3 reads TGCAGCGGAAGAGGCGGGGGCTCGGATACGCAGTATTTT. Its protein is CSGRGGGSDTQYF.

This clonotype was found a few times. The chain employs TRBV4-3 and TRBJ1-6, with D perhaps matching TRBD1 (5 bases). CDR3 length equals 15 residues. Deletions cut 1 base from V and 8 bases from J, with 12 bases between. Germline CDR1 is LGHNA and CDR2 is YSLEER. The CDR3 sequence: CASSQGWGRDSPLHF. The CDR3 DNA reads as TGCGCCAGCAGCCAAGGTTGGGGCAGGGATTCACCCCTCCACTTT.

Only a few counts were recorded for this clonotype. V and J are TRBV2 and TRBJ1-5; 7 bases line up with TRBD1. The V and J ends lost 8 bases and 5 bases, in that order; junction bases with no gene match: 9. The CDR3 contains 14 residues. Germline-derived CDR1 and CDR2 are SNHLY and FYNNEI. The CDR3 here is CASGGTGEDQPQHF. CDR3 in DNA: TGTGCCAGCGGGGGAACAGGGGAGGATCAGCCCCAGCATTTT.

The chain has TRBV5-1 and TRBJ2-5, with a possible D match to TRBD2 (5 bases). The CDR3 loop spans 15 amino acids. Germline loops: CDR1 SGHRS, CDR2 YFSETQ. Trimming pared 5 bases from V and 4 bases from J, leaving 18 bases between. The CDR3 nucleotides are TGCGCCAGCAGTCTCATACCTCGGGGTGGAGAGACCCAGTACTTC. As protein: CASSLIPRGGETQYF.

J is TRBJ1-2 and V is TRBV9; D unclear. The CDR3 length is 14 residues. Germline V lookup: CDR1 SGDLS, CDR2 YYNGEE. Between the trimmed V and J ends, which lost 4 bases and 3 bases, there was a span of 13 bases. This CDR3 is CASSKSDGHYGYTF. The CDR3 DNA is TGTGCCAGCAGCAAGTCGGACGGCCACTATGGCTACACCTTC.

This clonotype occurred a few times. The V call is TRBV5-1, the J call TRBJ2-2; D may correspond to TRBD1 or TRBD2 (5 bases each). V shed 7 bases and J shed 5 bases, with 18 bases lying between them. The V gene's germline CDR1 is SGHRS and CDR2 YFSETQ. The CDR3 is made up of 15 amino acids. The CDR3 DNA is TGCGCCAGCGGCCGGGACGTAGTAGGTACCGGGGAGCTGTTTTTT. This translates into CASGRDVVGTGELFF.

This clonotype was counted at least ten times. The chain couples TRBV5-1 to TRBJ1-1; D gene ambiguous. CDR1 SGHRS and CDR2 YFSETQ come from the germline V gene. V was pared by 0 bases and J by 1 base, with 13 bases between. This CDR3 is 16 amino acids long. CDR3 in amino acids: CASSLAGRPRNTEAFF. The DNA for the CDR3 is TGCGCCAGCAGCTTGGCCGGACGACCTAGGAACACTGAAGCTTTCTTT.

There are a few counts of this clonotype. The CDR3 coding sequence is TGCGCCAGCAGCCAAGGCCCCACCAGTTCTAGCTCCTACGAGCAGTACTTC. Its translation is CASSQGPTSSSSYEQYF. The rearrangement joins TRBV4-1 to TRBJ2-7; D is ambiguous. This CDR3 is 17 amino acids long. Trimming shortened V by 1 base and J by 0 bases, and 16 bases separated the two germline ends. Germline V gives CDR1 MGHRA, CDR2 YSYEKL.

This chain joins TRBV4-2 and TRBJ1-5, with D tentatively TRBD1 (5 bases). Per the germline V gene, CDR1 is LGHNA and CDR2 is YNFKEQ. With 0 bases removed from V and 9 bases from J, the gap between germline ends came to 9 bases. This CDR3 region has 13 residues. Here the CDR3 reads CASSQDLGAPQHF. CDR3 sequence (DNA): TGTGCCAGCAGCCAAGATCTTGGGGCGCCCCAGCATTTT.

About this clonotype itself: The junction departs from germline at one end; a sequencing error may be responsible. The chain has TRBV4-3 and TRBJ2-3; unclear D gene. The CDR3 sequence is 15 residues long. Germline CDR1 is LGHNA and CDR2 is YSLEER. The CDR3 loop is CACSPHLARTDTQYF. The CDR3 DNA sequence: TGCGCCTGCAGCCCCCATCTGGCCCGCACAGATACGCAGTATTTT.

This clonotype was seen a few times. The chain uses TRBV15 and TRBJ2-7; D gene ambiguous. With 0 bases removed from V and 0 bases from J, the gap between germline ends came to 15 bases. The CDR3 runs 17 residues. Per germline, CDR1 LNHNV and CDR2 YYDKDF (reference sequence). Here the CDR3 DNA reads TGTGCCACCAGCAGAGATCAACCAAGGAAGCACTCCTACGAGCAGTACTTC. It encodes CATSRDQPRKHSYEQYF.

The table lists this clonotype with a few counts. V gene TRBV4-2 combines with J gene TRBJ2-5; TRBD1 matches at 7 bases. CDR1 is LGHNA and CDR2 is YNFKEQ in the germline V gene. The CDR3 has 13 amino acids. J was trimmed by 4 bases and V by 6 bases; bases with no gene match: 5. The CDR3 bases are TGTGCCAGCAGTGCAACAGGGGTAGAGACCCAGTACTTC. It specifies CASSATGVETQYF.

This clonotype has just a few counts. This sequence joins TRBV5-1 and TRBJ1-1, with 9 bases fitting TRBD1. The CDR3 consists of 15 residues. Trimming removed 6 bases from V and 1 base from J; junction bases left unmatched: 7. Germline CDR1 reads SGHRS; CDR2 reads YFSETQ. CDR3 DNA sequence: TGCGCCAGCAAGTTAACAGGGGGCCCGAACACTGAAGCTTTCTTT. Translation gives CASKLTGGPNTEAFF.

This clonotype turned up a few times. The genes are TRBV12-3 or TRBV12-4 and TRBJ2-2; D is unclear. The ends were cut back, 1 base at V and 7 bases at J, with 10 bases in the middle. This CDR3 has 14 residues. CDR3: CASSLGPTRGELFF. CDR3 nucleotides: TGTGCCAGCAGTTTAGGTCCGACTCGCGGGGAGCTGTTTTTT.